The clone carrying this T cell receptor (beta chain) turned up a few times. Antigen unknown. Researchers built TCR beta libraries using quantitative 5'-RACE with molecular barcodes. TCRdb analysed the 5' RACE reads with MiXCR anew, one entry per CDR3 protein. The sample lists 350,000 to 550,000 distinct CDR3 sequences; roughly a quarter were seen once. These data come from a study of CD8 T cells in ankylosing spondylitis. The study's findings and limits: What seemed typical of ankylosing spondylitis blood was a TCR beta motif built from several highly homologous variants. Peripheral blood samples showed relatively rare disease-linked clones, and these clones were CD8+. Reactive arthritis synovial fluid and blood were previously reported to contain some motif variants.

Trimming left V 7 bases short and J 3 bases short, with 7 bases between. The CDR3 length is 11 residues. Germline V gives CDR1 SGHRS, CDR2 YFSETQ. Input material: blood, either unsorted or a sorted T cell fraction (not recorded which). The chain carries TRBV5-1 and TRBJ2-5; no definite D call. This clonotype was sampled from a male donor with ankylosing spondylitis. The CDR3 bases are TGCGCCAGCGCTCAAAAAGAGACCCAGTACTTC. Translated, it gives CASAQKETQYF. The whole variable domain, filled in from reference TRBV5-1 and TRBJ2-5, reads KAGVTQTPRYLIKTRGQQVTLSCSPISGHRSVSWYQQTPGQGLQFLFEYFSETQRNKGNFPGRFSGRQFSNSRSEMNVSTLELGDSALYLCASAQKETQYFGPGTRLLVL.